This TCR beta chain was sequenced during a study of blood T cell repertoires in COVID-19. Study-level information: Some COVID-19 samples were acute and others convalescent; all came from the United States, Italy and Spain. PBMCs, B-cell-depleted T cells, or T cells provided the cDNA or gDNA that made up the material.

Authors' methods: Cell counts per sample came from amplifying reference gene primers. Using immunoSEQ multiplex PCR, the repertoire was profiled, and TCRdb retains in-frame clones only, with some absent. V, J and clone size were drawn from that table, and D and trimming were deduced from the DNA. The table has 55,000 to 85,000 clones, about 73% seen once. CDR1 SGHTA and CDR2 FQGTGA come from the germline V gene. CDR3 length: 18 amino acids. Losses at the gene ends were 1 base for V and 1 base for J; bases not matched to a gene: 9. V is TRBV7-3 and J is TRBJ2-3, with 9 bases fitting TRBD2. This TCR was recovered from a man aged 55 to 69 with acute or convalescent COVID-19. The source material was peripheral blood. The CDR3 DNA follows: TGTGCCAGCAGCTTAATACCTTTAGCGGGAGAGGGCACAGATACGCAGTATTTT. This gives the protein CASSLIPLAGEGTDTQYF. Full variable domain (missing parts from reference TRBV7-3 and TRBJ2-3): GAGVSQTPSNKVTEKGKYVELRCDPISGHTALYWYRQSLGQGPEFLIYFQGTGAADDSGLPNDRFFAVRPEGSVSTLKIQRTERGDSAVYLCASSLIPLAGEGTDTQYFGPGTRLTVL.